Detailed here is one TCR beta chain. The record originates from a study of blood T cell repertoires in COVID-19. Study information: Sites in the United States, Italy and Spain provided acute and convalescent COVID-19 samples.

The assay was immunoSEQ multiplex PCR, and TCRdb's table has in-frame clones only and misses some. The data contain some 60,000 clones, about four fifths of them singletons. V was clipped by 0 bases and J by 9 bases, with 12 bases between them. Per the germline V gene, CDR1 is LGHNA and CDR2 is YSLEER. The CDR3 loop spans 14 amino acids. The rearrangement links TRBV4-3 to TRBJ1-5; tentatively, D is TRBD1 (6 bases). What was sequenced was peripheral blood. The TCR originated in a woman of 80 years or more with acute or convalescent COVID-19. CDR3 nucleotides: TGCGCCAGCAGCCAAGAGGCAGGGGTCGGGCCCCAGCATTTT. Translated: CASSQEAGVGPQHF.